This TCR beta chain was obtained from a study of HIV-infected patients and healthy controls. Broader study findings: HIV-infected patients and controls differed significantly in mean usage of eight alpha and eight beta V genes. HIV-infected repertoires had significantly higher mean Gini indices than controls, possibly reflecting oligoclonality.

Alpha and beta constant-region primers primed reverse transcription of 400 to 500 ng RNA. Each of the alpha and beta chains got its own library through chain-specific third strand synthesis with indices. TCRdb recomputed calls from the 5' RACE reads with MiXCR, one row per CDR3 protein. The table has roughly 20,000 distinct CDR3 sequences, 12% seen once. Whole blood was used without fractionation, so all unsorted peripheral T cells were included. The V segment lost 4 bases and the J segment 7 bases; nucleotides outside the gene matches: 6. This CDR3 comprises 13 residues. This clonotype has just a few counts. The antigen remains undetermined.

The sample consisted of blood. This receptor was identified in an adult in good health. The chain carries TRBV12-3 or TRBV12-4 and TRBJ1-2; 7 bases are shared with TRBD1. The CDR3 here is CASSSRQGSGYTF. The CDR3 coding sequence is TGTGCCAGCAGTTCCCGACAGGGCTCTGGCTACACCTTC.